This entry lists 18 T cell receptor beta chains sequenced from one sample in a study of T cell responses to AZD1222 COVID-19 vaccine. Profiling relied on immunoSEQ multiplex PCR, and the TCRdb table lists in-frame clones only, not all of them. This table holds about 120,000 clones, about 82% found once. Here the sequenced sample was peripheral blood, taken 28 days after the second AZD1222 dose. These receptors all stem from an adult who received the AZD1222 COVID-19 vaccine.

The gene calls are TRBV24-1 and TRBJ2-5; D call uncertain. Deletions cut 2 bases from V and 0 bases from J, with 9 bases between. The CDR3 length is 15 residues. In germline, CDR1 is KGHDR, CDR2 SFDVKD. The CDR3 DNA follows: TGTGCCACCAGTGATTCGTACGGGTACCAAGAGACCCAGTACTTC. It translates to CATSDSYGYQETQYF.

The chain uses TRBV3-1 (or the pseudogene TRBV3-2) and TRBJ1-1, with D hard to call. The CDR3 runs to 13 residues. With 1 base removed from V and 4 bases from J, the gap between germline ends came to 7 bases. Germline CDR1 LGHDT, CDR2 YNNKEL (reference sequence). DNA of the CDR3: TGTGCCAGCAGCCAAGCGGGGAGCACTGAAGCTTTCTTT. This translates into CASSQAGSTEAFF.

The chain links TRBV6-1 to TRBJ2-7, with TRBD1 matching over 7 bases. Germline CDR1 and CDR2: MNHNS and SASEGT. Unmatched junction bases numbered 3, after V lost 1 base and J lost 0 bases. The CDR3 sequence is 15 residues long. CDR3 coding DNA: TGTGCCAGCAGTGAAGAGGGGACAGCCTCCTACGAGCAGTACTTC. This codes for CASSEEGTASYEQYF.

The chain is built from TRBV11-1 and TRBJ2-1; 8 nucleotides match TRBD2. The CDR3 runs 15 residues. Trimming cost V 4 bases and J 4 bases; bases outside gene matches: 6. Germline assignment: CDR1 SGHAT and CDR2 FQDESV (reference sequence). The CDR3 DNA is TGTGCCAGCAGCTCAATAGCGGGAAGGTACAATGAGCAGTTCTTC. Encoded protein: CASSSIAGRYNEQFF.

The chain has TRBV6-5 and TRBJ2-7; D gene uncertain. With 6 bases removed from V and 1 base from J, the gap between germline ends came to 13 bases. There are 14 residues in the CDR3. Germline CDR1 reads MNHEY; CDR2 reads SVGAGI. The CDR3 is CASSVGPHSYEQYF. In nucleotides, the CDR3 is TGTGCCAGCAGCGTCGGACCGCATTCCTACGAGCAGTACTTC.

The rearrangement joins TRBV24-1 to TRBJ2-7; D gene ambiguous. CDR3 length: 13 amino acids. Germline CDR1 is KGHDR and CDR2 is SFDVKD. Trimming removed 2 bases at V and 3 bases at J, with 7 bases between. The CDR3 bases are TGTGCCACCAGTGATTCCCTCGGCTACGAGCAGTACTTC. It encodes CATSDSLGYEQYF.

This clone has a handful of counts. The rearrangement joins TRBV29-1 to TRBJ1-1; perhaps TRBD1 as D (5 bases). The CDR3 extends over 12 amino acids. CDR1 is SQVTM, CDR2 ANQGSEA, per germline. V lost 3 bases and J lost 1, with 6 bases in between. The CDR3 protein is CSVERGNTEAFF. CDR3 coding DNA: TGCAGCGTTGAGAGGGGGAACACTGAAGCTTTCTTT.

J is TRBJ2-5 and V is TRBV13, with 11 bases fitting TRBD2. This CDR3 has 16 amino acids. Per germline, CDR1 PRHDT and CDR2 FYEKMQ (reference sequence). V was clipped by 5 bases and J by 1 base; unmatched bases: 6. CDR3 sequence (DNA): TGTGCCAGCAGCGCCGTACTAGCGGGGGCCCAAGAGACCCAGTACTTC. Translation gives CASSAVLAGAQETQYF.

The chain joins TRBV18 to TRBJ2-5, with 7 bases that match TRBD1. The CDR3 is 20 amino acids. Germline V gene data show CDR1 as KGHSH and CDR2 as LQKENI. With 2 bases clipped from V and 0 bases from J, the junction kept 18 bases outside the gene matches. CDR3 DNA: TGTGCCAGCTCACCATTCGCAGGGGGTGATGGAAAAGTGTACCAAGAGACCCAGTACTTC. Translated: CASSPFAGGDGKVYQETQYF.

V and J are TRBV7-8 and TRBJ2-1; 10 bases map to TRBD2. With 5 bases clipped from V and 1 base from J, the junction kept 11 bases outside the gene matches. CDR1 and CDR2 (germline): SGHVS, FQNEAQ. This CDR3 region has 18 residues. The CDR3 nucleotides read TGTGCCAGCAGCACCCCCAGCGGGAGGGTCGGTTCCTACAATGAGCAGTTCTTC. Translating it yields CASSTPSGRVGSYNEQFF.

V and J are TRBV1 and TRBJ2-7. TRBV1 has pseudogene status. The CDR3 spans 16 residues. CDR3 bases: TGCACCAGCAGCCGGTCAGGACGGGCAATCGCCTACGAGCAGTACTTC. Translating gives CTSSRSGRAIAYEQYF.

V is TRBV5-1 and J is TRBJ2-7, with TRBD1 matching over 7 bases. The CDR3 length is 14 residues. Per germline, CDR1 SGHRS and CDR2 YFSETQ. With 2 bases clipped from V and 5 bases from J, the junction kept 7 bases outside the gene matches. The CDR3 DNA reads TGCGCCAGCAGCTTAACAGGGGACAAGAACGAGCAGTACTTC. This codes for CASSLTGDKNEQYF.

In this sample, this clone turned up once. The J gene is TRBJ1-1, the V gene TRBV6-5; 7 bases match TRBD1. V dropped 6 bases and J dropped 5; count of bases not matched to a gene: 6. Looked up from germline, CDR1 is MNHEY and CDR2 is SVGAGI. The CDR3 has 13 residues. CDR3 coding DNA: TGTGCCAGCAGGAACAGGGGTCGGACTGAAGCTTTCTTT. Protein sequence: CASRNRGRTEAFF.

The chain has TRBV7-2 and TRBJ2-7; no clear D gene. The V end was cut by 4 bases, the J end by 1 base, with 11 bases between. From germline, CDR1 is SGHTA and CDR2 FQGNSA. The CDR3 sequence is 14 residues long. The CDR3 reads CASSSIKTSYEQYF. In DNA form, the CDR3 reads TGTGCCAGCAGCTCAATCAAAACATCCTACGAGCAGTACTTC. Combining the CDR3 with reference TRBV7-2 and TRBJ2-7 gives the whole variable domain GAGVSQSPSNKVTEKGKDVELRCDPISGHTALYWYRQSLGQGLEFLIYFQGNSAPDKSGLPSDRFSAERTGGSVSTLTIQRTQQEDSAVYLCASSSIKTSYEQYFGPGTRLTVT.

CDR3 region: CASSQDFGPYEQYF. The CDR3 nucleotides are TGTGCCAGCAGCCAAGATTTTGGGCCTTACGAGCAGTACTTC. This chain joins TRBV3-1 (or the pseudogene TRBV3-2) and TRBJ2-7; D gene uncertain. The V gene lost 0 bases and the J gene lost 4 bases, with 10 bases spanning the gap. This CDR3 is 14 amino acids long. Germline V gene data show CDR1 as LGHDT and CDR2 as YNNKEL (reference sequence).

V and J are TRBV6-5 and TRBJ1-4; D uncertain. V lost 6 bases, J lost 2 bases, and 13 bases lay in between. This CDR3 is 15 amino acids long. Per germline, CDR1 MNHEY and CDR2 SVGAGI. The CDR3 sequence: CASRPAEATNEKLFF. As DNA, the CDR3 is TGTGCCAGCAGACCCGCTGAAGCTACTAATGAAAAACTGTTTTTT.

CDR3 nucleotide sequence: TGTGCCAGCAGCTTATGGCCGGGACGGAAGTACAATGAGCAGTTCTTC. As protein: CASSLWPGRKYNEQFF. The chain couples TRBV7-9 to TRBJ2-1, with D perhaps given as TRBD1 or TRBD2 (5 bases each). V was clipped by 2 bases and J by 4 bases, with 15 bases between them. Germline V gene lookup returns CDR1 SEHNR and CDR2 FQNEAQ (reference sequence). The CDR3 is 16 residues long.

The chain is built from TRBV11-2 and TRBJ2-1, with D uncertain. Germline-derived CDR1 and CDR2 are SGHAT and FQNNGV. The CDR3 loop spans 13 amino acids. V was clipped by 2 bases and J by 5 bases, with 7 bases between them. The CDR3 DNA reads as TGTGCCAGCAGCTTATCAGATAACAATGAGCAGTTCTTC. Encoded protein: CASSLSDNNEQFF. Based on the CDR3 plus reference TRBV11-2 and TRBJ2-1, the full variable domain is EAGVAQSPRYKIIEKRQSVAFWCNPISGHATLYWYQQILGQGPKLLIQFQNNGVVDDSQLPKDRFSAERLKGVDSTLKIQPAKLEDSAVYLCASSLSDNNEQFFGPGTRLTVL.